A single sample gave rise to the 30 T cell receptor beta chains below, sequenced in a study of T cell clonotyping in hematopoietic cell transplantation (dated by TCRdb to the early 2020s). The label giving this sample's time point can be read as: 100 days after allo-HCT. Library generation was performed with the immunoSEQ multiplex PCR assay. Drawn from immuneACCESS, this table holds only the in-frame rearrangements with V and J called that TCRdb kept. Clones are partly lost; checked studies trace under half to an unresolved V gene and leave the rest unexplained. For this sample there are about 10,000 clones; roughly 89% appear just once. Of the sample, more than 15% falls within the top ten clones. The input for sequencing was PBMCs, taken 100 days after allogeneic stem cell transplant. The receptor source for this set is a female patient between 55 and 75 years old who had an allogeneic stem cell transplant from an unrelated donor, so the T cells may come from the graft donor. Some clones in this sample may be carry-over from other donors' samples.

The rearrangement links TRBV11-2 to TRBJ2-7; TRBD2 matches 7 bases. Germline V gives CDR1 SGHAT, CDR2 FQNNGV. V lost 1 base and J lost 6; bases outside the gene matches: 6. The CDR3 has 14 residues. The CDR3 loop reads CASSLVGSGREQYF. CDR3 sequence (DNA): TGTGCCAGCAGCTTAGTTGGTAGCGGGCGCGAGCAGTACTTC.

The V gene is TRBV21-1, the J gene TRBJ1-4; TRBD1 was called by the table and not checked on the DNA. TRBV21-1 is marked as a pseudogene. This CDR3 has 15 amino acids. The CDR3 sequence: CASSRRQGTNEKLFF. CDR3 nucleotides: TGTGCCAGCAGCCGCCGACAGGGTACTAATGAAAAACTGTTTTTT.

This chain connects TRBV6-5 to TRBJ1-2; D remains unclear. The CDR3 contains 11 residues. Germline CDR1 MNHEY, CDR2 SVGAGI. Trimming stripped 0 bases from V and 10 bases from J, with 6 bases between. CDR3 DNA sequence: TGTGCCAGCAGTTACTCAGGGTTCTACACCTTC. Protein sequence: CASSYSGFYTF.

V usage is TRBV6-5 and J usage is TRBJ2-7; a possible D gene is TRBD2 (5 bases). The CDR3 loop spans 12 amino acids. V lost 5 bases and J 12 bases, leaving 17 bases between the germline ends. Germline CDR1 MNHEY, CDR2 SVGAGI. Written as DNA, the CDR3 is TGTGCCAGCAGTCAATTGGACTCTACGTGGTACTTC. Translation: CASSQLDSTWYF.

The chain combines TRBV11-3 with TRBJ2-7, with D tentatively TRBD1 or TRBD2 (6 bases each). The germline V gene encodes CDR1 SGHNT and CDR2 YENEEA. V was clipped by 5 bases and J by 3 bases, with 11 bases between them. CDR3 length: 13 amino acids. The DNA of the CDR3 is TGTGCCAGCAGCAATAGGGGGGACTACGAGCAGTACTTC. Amino acid sequence: CASSNRGDYEQYF.

The genes are TRBV19 and TRBJ2-1; D unclear. V was clipped by 3 bases and J by 7 bases, with 10 bases between them. Germline loops: CDR1 LNHDA, CDR2 SQIVND (reference sequence). This CDR3 has 13 residues. CDR3 nucleotide sequence: TGTGCCAGTAGTATTGGAGTCGGGAATGAGCAGTTCTTC. Translated, it gives CASSIGVGNEQFF.

The chain joins TRBV27 to TRBJ2-1; 13 bases agree with TRBD2. Trimming at V came to 6 bases and at J to 6 bases, leaving 5 bases not matched to a gene. In germline, CDR1 is MNHEY, CDR2 SMNVEV (reference sequence). The CDR3 has 15 amino acids. The CDR3 region has the DNA TGTGCCAGCAGAAGGACTAGCGGGAGATTCAATGAGCAGTTCTTC. This gives the protein CASRRTSGRFNEQFF.

For the CDR3, the DNA is TGTGCCAGCAGTCCTGGACTAGTAGAAGATACGCAGTATTTT. Its translation is CASSPGLVEDTQYF. The chain recombines TRBV28 with TRBJ2-3; 7 bases match TRBD2. V shed 5 bases, J shed 5 bases, and the junction held 7 bases outside the gene matches. The CDR3 has 14 residues. Germline CDR1 MDHEN, CDR2 SYDVKM. Drawing the rest from reference TRBV28 and TRBJ2-3, the complete variable domain is DVKVTQSSRYLVKRTGEKVFLECVQDMDHENMFWYRQDPGLGLRLIYFSYDVKMKEKGDIPEGYSVSREKKERFSLILESASTNQTSMYLCASSPGLVEDTQYFGPGTRLTVL.

J is TRBJ2-1 and V is TRBV2; possibly TRBD1 for D (5 bases). This CDR3 spans 12 amino acids. V was shortened by 7 bases and J by 5 bases, with 9 bases between the two germline ends. CDR1 SNHLY and CDR2 FYNNEI come from the germline V gene. This chain's CDR3 is CASTPGNNEQFF. The CDR3 DNA reads TGTGCCAGCACACCAGGGAACAATGAGCAGTTCTTC.

V and J are TRBV9 and TRBJ2-1, with 8 bases fitting TRBD1. Germline values: CDR1 SGDLS, CDR2 YYNGEE. The CDR3 sequence is 15 residues long. With 4 bases clipped from V and 0 bases from J, the junction kept 3 bases outside the gene matches. In DNA, the CDR3 is TGTGCCAGCAGCTTTACAGGGGGCTCCTACAATGAGCAGTTCTTC. It codes for CASSFTGGSYNEQFF.

The rearrangement links TRBV27 to TRBJ1-2; no definite D call. Germline loops: CDR1 MNHEY, CDR2 SMNVEV (reference sequence). Trimming took 10 bases from V and 3 from J, leaving 12 bases between them. CDR3 length equals 12 residues. The CDR3 bases are TGTGCCACCAGAAGGGAGGACTATGGCTACACCTTC. This gives the protein CATRREDYGYTF.

The gene calls are TRBV15 and TRBJ1-5, with a weak D call TRBD1 (5 bases). V shed 4 bases and J shed 2 bases, with 15 bases lying between them. Germline loops: CDR1 LNHNV, CDR2 YYDKDF (reference sequence). The CDR3 is made up of 16 amino acids. CDR3 region: CATSIMGGGGNQPQHF. The CDR3 bases are TGTGCCACCAGCATCATGGGGGGAGGGGGCAATCAGCCCCAGCATTTT.

This chain links TRBV9 with TRBJ1-1; no definite D call. V dropped 10 bases and J dropped 6 bases, with 19 bases sitting between them. The CDR3 runs to 13 residues. From germline, CDR1 is SGDLS and CDR2 YYNGEE. DNA of the CDR3: TGTGCCCTACTACTCAACAAAGGCGCTGAAGCTTTCTTT. Translation gives CALLLNKGAEAFF. The full variable domain, in which reference TRBV9 and TRBJ1-1 provide the parts outside the CDR3, is DSGVTQTPKHLITATGQRVTLRCSPRSGDLSVYWYQQSLDQGLQFLIQYYNGEERAKGNILERFSAQQFPDLHSELNLSSLELGDSALYFCALLLNKGAEAFFGQGTRLTVV.

This clone occurred a few times. V is TRBV7-9 and J is TRBJ2-7; D may be TRBD2 (6 bases). Germline V gene data show CDR1 as SEHNR and CDR2 as FQNEAQ (reference sequence). Trimming took off 5 bases at V and 5 bases at J, with 19 bases between the two ends. This CDR3 region has 15 residues. CDR3 amino acids: CASSPTGGKGDEQYF. The CDR3 coding sequence is TGTGCCAGCAGCCCCACGGGCGGGAAAGGGGACGAGCAGTACTTC.

The V call is TRBV4-1, the J call TRBJ2-1; D is unresolved. Trimming cost V 1 base and J 7 bases, with 11 bases left between them. Germline V CDR1 and CDR2: MGHRA, YSYEKL. This CDR3 spans 14 amino acids. In DNA, the CDR3 is TGCGCCAGCAGCCAAGGGGGTAGGGCGAATGAGCAGTTCTTC. Protein: CASSQGGRANEQFF.

This clone was recorded only once. CDR3 nucleotide sequence: TGTGCCATCAGTGAAAAGCAGTTCTTC. It translates to CAISEKQFF. The chain couples TRBV10-3 to TRBJ2-1; D is unclear. This CDR3 is built from 9 residues. Germline CDR1 ENHRY, CDR2 SYGVKD. Trimming left V 3 bases short and J 11 bases short, with 2 bases between.

This sequence joins TRBV5-1 and TRBJ2-5; 7 nucleotides match TRBD2. Looked up from germline, CDR1 is SGHRS and CDR2 is YFSETQ. CDR3 length: 14 residues. J gave up 2 bases and V 2 bases, and 3 bases lay outside the gene matches. CDR3: CASSFKRGQETQYF. In DNA, the CDR3 is TGCGCCAGCAGCTTCAAGCGGGGACAAGAGACCCAGTACTTC.

This clone was observed once. The chain uses TRBV28 and TRBJ1-4; 9 bases align to TRBD1. The germline V gene has CDR1 MDHEN and CDR2 SYDVKM. V dropped 5 bases and J dropped 11; count of bases not matched to a gene: 12. This CDR3 is built from 15 residues. The CDR3 spells CASSLVGTGIFKLFF. Here the CDR3 DNA reads TGTGCCAGCAGTCTAGTTGGGACAGGGATTTTTAAACTGTTTTTT. Filled out from reference TRBV28 and TRBJ1-4, the complete variable domain reads DVKVTQSSRYLVKRTGEKVFLECVQDMDHENMFWYRQDPGLGLRLIYFSYDVKMKEKGDIPEGYSVSREKKERFSLILESASTNQTSMYLCASSLVGTGIFKLFFGSGTQLSVL.

V usage is TRBV27 and J usage is TRBJ2-3; 10 nucleotides match TRBD2. The CDR3 extends over 17 amino acids. CDR1 is MNHEY and CDR2 is SMNVEV in the germline V gene (reference sequence). With 6 bases clipped from V and 2 bases from J, the junction kept 11 bases outside the gene matches. In nucleotides, the CDR3 is TGTGCCAGCAGCCCCACGGGACTAGCGATACTCACAGATACGCAGTATTTT. Translation gives CASSPTGLAILTDTQYF.

V usage is TRBV11-2 and J usage is TRBJ2-1, with 12 bases that match TRBD2. This CDR3 has 18 residues. CDR1 is SGHAT and CDR2 is FQNNGV in the germline V gene. V gave up 4 bases and J gave up 1 base; unmatched junction bases: 8. The CDR3 DNA follows: TGTGCCAGCAGCTATCTAGCGGGAGGGTCCCCTTCCTACAATGAGCAGTTCTTC. As protein: CASSYLAGGSPSYNEQFF.

The gene calls are TRBV7-8 and TRBJ2-1; perhaps D is TRBD1 or TRBD2 (6 bases each). V lost 1 base and J lost 5, with 12 bases in between. This CDR3 comprises 15 residues. In germline, CDR1 is SGHVS, CDR2 FQNEAQ. The CDR3 nucleotides read TGTGCCAGCAGCTTAGGTCGGGGGCCCCACAATGAGCAGTTCTTC. It encodes CASSLGRGPHNEQFF.

The chain joins TRBV29-1 to TRBJ1-1, with D possibly being TRBD1 (6 bases). Germline V gives CDR1 SQVTM, CDR2 ANQGSEA. Deletions cut 0 bases from V and 2 bases from J, with 10 bases between. This CDR3 is 14 amino acids long. The CDR3 bases are TGCAGCGTTGAAGAGACAGGAACCAACACTGAAGCTTTCTTT. Protein product: CSVEETGTNTEAFF.

The chain carries TRBV7-3 and TRBJ1-1; 8 positions agree with TRBD1. The length of the CDR3 is 15 residues. V shed 4 bases, J shed 4 bases, and the junction held 8 bases outside the gene matches. Germline V gene sequence: CDR1 SGHTA, CDR2 FQGTGA. The DNA for the CDR3 is TGTGCCAGCAGCTCAGGGACAGGAGTGGGCACTGAAGCTTTCTTT. Its translation: CASSSGTGVGTEAFF.

The chain links TRBV30 to TRBJ2-5, with 14 bases that match TRBD2. This CDR3 region has 15 residues. The germline V gene encodes CDR1 GTSNPN and CDR2 SVGIG (reference sequence). The V gene end was trimmed by 4 bases and the J gene end by 2 bases; junction bases not matched to a gene: 3. CDR3 loop: CAWNGLAGGQETQYF. The CDR3 DNA sequence: TGTGCCTGGAACGGACTAGCGGGAGGACAAGAGACCCAGTACTTC.

This rearrangement joins TRBV6-1 to TRBJ2-7; D may be TRBD1 or TRBD2 (5 bases each). Germline CDR1 reads MNHNS; CDR2 reads SASEGT. V lost 7 bases to trimming and J lost 7 bases, with 20 bases between them. The CDR3 sequence is 14 residues long. CDR3 coding DNA: TGTGCCAGCATCCCCTGGGGGAGTTCAGGGGAGCAGTACTTC. It encodes CASIPWGSSGEQYF.

This chain joins TRBV28 and TRBJ2-5; TRBD1 matches 9 bases. This CDR3 is built from 15 residues. V shed 5 bases, J shed 2 bases, and the junction held 6 bases outside the gene matches. Germline V gives CDR1 MDHEN, CDR2 SYDVKM. The CDR3: CASSMRQGEQETQYF. For the CDR3, the DNA is TGTGCCAGCAGTATGAGACAGGGGGAACAAGAGACCCAGTACTTC.

The rearrangement joins TRBV5-1 to TRBJ2-5; D possibly matches TRBD1 or TRBD2 (5 bases each). The V end was cut by 4 bases, the J end by 1 base, with 11 bases between. Germline CDR1 reads SGHRS; CDR2 reads YFSETQ. This CDR3 spans 14 amino acids. CDR3 DNA sequence: TGCGCCAGCAGCACCGGGACGATCCAAGAGACCCAGTACTTC. As protein: CASSTGTIQETQYF. Together with reference TRBV5-1 and TRBJ2-5, the CDR3 gives the full variable domain: KAGVTQTPRYLIKTRGQQVTLSCSPISGHRSVSWYQQTPGQGLQFLFEYFSETQRNKGNFPGRFSGRQFSNSRSEMNVSTLELGDSALYLCASSTGTIQETQYFGPGTRLLVL.

The chain carries TRBV9 and TRBJ2-2; D may be TRBD1 (6 bases). The ends were cut back, 0 bases at V and 6 bases at J, with 12 bases in the middle. Per germline, CDR1 SGDLS and CDR2 YYNGEE. The CDR3 runs 15 residues. The CDR3: CASSVAYRAAGELFF. The CDR3 nucleotides read TGTGCCAGCAGCGTAGCTTACAGGGCAGCCGGGGAGCTGTTTTTT.

A few counts support this clone. The chain employs TRBV4-3 and TRBJ1-1, with 8 bases that match TRBD1. J gave up 5 bases and V 3 bases, and 11 bases lay outside the gene matches. Germline V gene lookup returns CDR1 LGHNA and CDR2 YSLEER. The CDR3 has 16 residues. The CDR3 DNA reads as TGCGCCAGCAGCCACCGCGGTCAGGGGGCGCTTACTGAAGCTTTCTTT. Amino acids: CASSHRGQGALTEAFF.

V is TRBV9 and J is TRBJ2-1; D possibly corresponds to TRBD2 (5 bases). From germline, CDR1 is SGDLS and CDR2 YYNGEE. The CDR3 runs to 15 residues. V gave up 4 bases and J gave up 0 bases, with 11 bases separating them. This CDR3 is CASSLQGSSYNEQFF. Written as DNA, the CDR3 is TGTGCCAGCAGCCTTCAAGGGAGCTCCTACAATGAGCAGTTCTTC. Full variable domain (missing parts from reference TRBV9 and TRBJ2-1): DSGVTQTPKHLITATGQRVTLRCSPRSGDLSVYWYQQSLDQGLQFLIQYYNGEERAKGNILERFSAQQFPDLHSELNLSSLELGDSALYFCASSLQGSSYNEQFFGPGTRLTVL.